The 16 T cell receptor beta chains reported below all come from one sample, sequenced in a study of blood T cell repertoires in COVID-19. Clones were sequenced by immunoSEQ multiplex PCR, and TCRdb holds only the in-frame ones, with some missing. The sample shows about 58,000 clones, 85% to 90% of them seen only once. The sample was peripheral blood. Receptors were obtained from a man aged 60 to 69 with active COVID-19.

The chain employs TRBV24-1 and TRBJ2-1; D is uncertain. The V end was cut by 4 bases, the J end by 8 bases, with 14 bases between. The CDR3 is made up of 14 amino acids. Germline CDR1 and CDR2: KGHDR and SFDVKD. The CDR3 nucleotides read TGTGCCACCAGTGACACCCTCTCGCGCCATGAGCAGTTCTTC. This sequence encodes CATSDTLSRHEQFF.

This clone has only one observation. The chain carries TRBV13 and TRBJ2-5, with TRBD1 identical over 7 bases. The V segment lost 5 bases and the J segment 7 bases; nucleotides outside the gene matches: 10. This CDR3 spans 14 amino acids. Germline CDR1 PRHDT, CDR2 FYEKMQ (reference sequence). Here the CDR3 reads CASSLTGYLGTQYF. DNA of the CDR3: TGTGCCAGCAGCCTGACAGGGTATCTTGGGACCCAGTACTTC. Variable domain in full (rest from reference TRBV13 and TRBJ2-5): AAGVIQSPRHLIKEKRETATLKCYPIPRHDTVYWYQQGPGQDPQFLISFYEKMQSDKGSIPDRFSAQQFSDYHSELNMSSLELGDSALYFCASSLTGYLGTQYFGPGTRLLVL.

To note about this clone: Other DNA sequences in the sample encode the same CDR3. The chain combines TRBV11-2 with TRBJ2-3; D is ambiguous. The ends were cut back, 3 bases at V and 0 bases at J, with 10 bases in the middle. The CDR3 is made up of 15 amino acids. Per germline, CDR1 SGHAT and CDR2 FQNNGV. The chain's CDR3 is CASSFSGSSTDTQYF. The CDR3 DNA follows: TGTGCCAGCAGCTTTTCTGGCTCTAGCACAGATACGCAGTATTTT.

This clone was found once. This chain connects TRBV7-9 to TRBJ2-2; a possible D gene is TRBD2 (6 bases). This CDR3 region has 13 residues. The V gene lost 8 bases and the J gene lost 5 bases, with 12 bases spanning the gap. Germline V gene lookup returns CDR1 SEHNR and CDR2 FQNEAQ (reference sequence). Here the CDR3 DNA reads TGTGCCAGCTGCGTGGGAGGTACCGGGGAGCTGTTTTTT. It yields the protein CASCVGGTGELFF.

The chain joins TRBV5-7 to TRBJ2-7; D uncertain. TRBV5-7 is designated an ORF whose function remains uncertain. The CDR3 covers 15 residues. V dropped 4 bases and J dropped 1 base, with 15 bases sitting between them. CDR3 DNA: TGTGCCAGCAGCATCGACAACTTTCAATCCTACGAGCAGTACTTC. Residues: CASSIDNFQSYEQYF.

The chain recombines TRBV5-4 with TRBJ2-7, with 8 positions matching TRBD2. Germline V CDR1 and CDR2: SGHNT, YYREEE (reference sequence). This CDR3 comprises 14 residues. The V segment lost 3 bases and the J segment 0 bases; nucleotides outside the gene matches: 2. CDR3 nucleotides: TGTGCCAGCAGCTCGGGACTAGTCTCCTACGAGCAGTACTTC. It yields the protein CASSSGLVSYEQYF.

This sequence joins TRBV30 and TRBJ1-3; D is uncertain. Germline V gives CDR1 GTSNPN, CDR2 SVGIG (reference sequence). The CDR3 covers 12 residues. The ends were cut back, 3 bases at V and 16 bases at J, with 19 bases in the middle. Here the CDR3 DNA reads TGTGCCTGGAGGATCACAGTTGGCCGTCCGTATTTT. Protein: CAWRITVGRPYF.

The chain joins TRBV7-9 to TRBJ2-3; D not certain. Germline values: CDR1 SEHNR, CDR2 FQNEAQ (reference sequence). The germline V and J ends were trimmed by 0 bases and 5 bases, with 6 bases remaining between them. This CDR3 comprises 13 residues. This chain's CDR3 is CASSLAAGDTQYF. The CDR3, as DNA: TGTGCCAGCAGCTTAGCTGCCGGAGATACGCAGTATTTT.

The V and J genes are TRBV28 and TRBJ2-7; tentative D call: TRBD1 (7 bases). The CDR3 is 13 residues long. CDR1 and CDR2 from the germline V gene are MDHEN and SYDVKM. Trimming left V 8 bases short and J 7 bases short, with 18 bases between. CDR3 protein: CASGAGGPREQYF. The CDR3, as DNA: TGTGCCAGCGGAGCAGGGGGGCCTCGGGAGCAGTACTTC.

The chain links TRBV6-5 to TRBJ2-3; TRBD2 matches at 7 bases. Germline values: CDR1 MNHEY, CDR2 SVGAGI. The CDR3 extends over 15 amino acids. V lost 6 bases, J lost 8 bases, and 14 bases stayed unmatched. The CDR3 here is CASRLAEPSSGTQYF. Here the CDR3 DNA reads TGTGCCAGCAGGCTAGCGGAACCGAGCTCCGGTACGCAGTATTTT.

A few counts support this clone. CDR3 bases: TGTGCCACCAGCAGAGGAGGGAAAGGTCAGCCCCAGCATTTT. This gives the protein CATSRGGKGQPQHF. The J gene is TRBJ1-5, the V gene TRBV15; D is ambiguous. Germline-derived CDR1 and CDR2 are LNHNV and YYDKDF (reference sequence). The V end was cut by 1 base, the J end by 6 bases, with 10 bases between. This CDR3 region has 14 residues.

This chain uses TRBV9 with TRBJ2-3; the D gene is possibly TRBD2 (5 bases). CDR3 length: 15 residues. Germline V gene lookup returns CDR1 SGDLS and CDR2 YYNGEE. The ends were cut back, 2 bases at V and 5 bases at J, with 15 bases in the middle. CDR3 sequence reads: CASSVQDSLLDTQYF. The CDR3 nucleotides read TGTGCCAGCAGCGTCCAGGACTCGTTGTTAGATACGCAGTATTTT.

V and J are TRBV4-3 and TRBJ2-1, with D unresolved. The CDR3 loop spans 17 amino acids. With 0 bases removed from V and 0 bases from J, the gap between germline ends came to 12 bases. Germline assignment: CDR1 LGHNA and CDR2 YSLEER. The CDR3 DNA is TGCGCCAGCAGCCAAGATTTCGCGCATAGCTCCTACAATGAGCAGTTCTTC. Its protein product is CASSQDFAHSSYNEQFF.

The chain employs TRBV7-2 and TRBJ2-1, with 7 bases aligning to TRBD2. Germline CDR1 and CDR2: SGHTA and FQGNSA. The CDR3 length is 17 residues. The trim removed 1 base at V and 0 bases at J, leaving 6 bases unmatched. Here the CDR3 DNA reads TGTGCCAGCAGCTTAGGGGGGGGAGGGAGCTCCTACAATGAGCAGTTCTTC. Residues: CASSLGGGGSSYNEQFF.

The V call is TRBV2, the J call TRBJ2-5, with 7 bases identical to TRBD1. V was clipped by 5 bases and J by 5 bases; unmatched bases: 14. The CDR3 covers 16 residues. Germline-derived CDR1 and CDR2 are SNHLY and FYNNEI. This CDR3 reads CASSSPMEGGVETQYF. Here the CDR3 DNA reads TGTGCCAGCAGTTCACCTATGGAAGGGGGCGTGGAGACCCAGTACTTC. The whole variable domain, remainder taken from reference TRBV2 and TRBJ2-5, is EPEVTQTPSHQVTQMGQEVILRCVPISNHLYFYWYRQILGQKVEFLVSFYNNEISEKSEIFDDQFSVERPDGSNFTLKIRSTKLEDSAMYFCASSSPMEGGVETQYFGPGTRLLVL.

CDR3 in amino acids: CASTGVGETQYF. DNA of the CDR3: TGTGCCAGTACGGGGGTCGGAGAGACCCAGTACTTC. The chain employs TRBV19 and TRBJ2-5; D perhaps matches TRBD2 (6 bases). This CDR3 contains 12 residues. From germline, CDR1 is LNHDA and CDR2 SQIVND (reference sequence). The ends were cut back, 7 bases at V and 4 bases at J, with 10 bases in the middle.